These T cell receptor beta chains were read from a single sample in a study of blood T cell repertoires in COVID-19. Libraries were prepared by immunoSEQ multiplex PCR; TCRdb keeps only in-frame clonotypes and omits some of them. The sample comprises approximately 220,000 clones, roughly 84% of which are singletons, and approximately 7.3% rests with the top ten. Material: PBMCs or T cells enriched from blood (not recorded which). These TCRs come from a woman aged 40 to 49 who had recovered from COVID-19. The CDR3 runs from the conserved cysteine through the conserved F or W. Each record gives: D gene, V gene, clone size, J gene, CDR3 DNA, CDR3 protein. D genes are given only for firm matches. Expanded clones get a size class; other rows say once, few or many, or leave the size out.

d_call: TRBD2; v_call: TRBV4-1; clone_size: .; j_call: TRBJ2-3; cdr3_nt: TGCGCCAGCAGCCCATCACCCGTCGGACTAGCTATGGGTAGAGATACGCAGTATTTT; cdr3_aa: CASSPSPVGLAMGRDTQYF
d_call: .; v_call: TRBV27; clone_size: .; j_call: TRBJ2-3; cdr3_nt: TGTGCCAGCAAGCCCAGGGCGCGGCCAAGCACAGATACGCAGTATTTT; cdr3_aa: CASKPRARPSTDTQYF
d_call: .; v_call: TRBV6-5; clone_size: .; j_call: TRBJ1-1; cdr3_nt: TGTGCCAGCAAATGGACAGAAGTAAACACTGAAGCTTTCTTT; cdr3_aa: CASKWTEVNTEAFF
d_call: TRBD1; v_call: TRBV19; clone_size: once; j_call: TRBJ2-2; cdr3_nt: TGTGCCAGTGGGGTAGGGGACAGGGATCCCGGGGAGCTGTTTTTT; cdr3_aa: CASGVGDRDPGELFF
d_call: TRBD2; v_call: TRBV30; clone_size: .; j_call: TRBJ2-4; cdr3_nt: TGTGCCTGTTGGGAGCCCAGCGGGAGGGCCGGAGCCAAAAACATTCAGTACTTC; cdr3_aa: CACWEPSGRAGAKNIQYF
d_call: TRBD2; v_call: TRBV30; clone_size: few; j_call: TRBJ2-1; cdr3_nt: TGTGCCTGGAGTATTGGTCTAGCGGGAAGAAATGAGCAGTTCTTC; cdr3_aa: CAWSIGLAGRNEQFF
d_call: TRBD1; v_call: TRBV6-2/TRBV6-3; clone_size: once; j_call: TRBJ1-2; cdr3_nt: TGTGCCAGCAGTCAGGACAGGGCTTCTGGCTACACCTTC; cdr3_aa: CASSQDRASGYTF
d_call: TRBD2; v_call: TRBV3-1/TRBV3-2; clone_size: .; j_call: TRBJ2-1; cdr3_nt: TGTGCCAGCAGCCAAGATCAGGCTAGCGGGAGGGCCTGGTTCTTC; cdr3_aa: CASSQDQASGRAWFF
d_call: TRBD2; v_call: TRBV7-9; clone_size: .; j_call: TRBJ2-4; cdr3_nt: TGTGCCAGCAGCTTAGGCGCCAGCGGGGACATTCAGTACTTC; cdr3_aa: CASSLGASGDIQYF
d_call: .; v_call: TRBV20-1; clone_size: .; j_call: TRBJ1-1; cdr3_nt: TGCAGTGCTAGAGACAGGACTGAAGCTTTCTTT; cdr3_aa: CSARDRTEAFF
d_call: TRBD2; v_call: TRBV6-5; clone_size: .; j_call: TRBJ2-1; cdr3_nt: TGTGCCAGCAGGAGAACCGGGACTAACTACAATGAGCAGTTCTTC; cdr3_aa: CASRRTGTNYNEQFF
d_call: .; v_call: TRBV7-2; clone_size: .; j_call: TRBJ2-3; cdr3_nt: TGTGCCAGCAGTTCTCAGCGGGTTAGCACAGATACGCAGTATTTT; cdr3_aa: CASSSQRVSTDTQYF
d_call: TRBD1; v_call: TRBV19; clone_size: .; j_call: TRBJ1-3; cdr3_nt: TGTGCCAGTAGTCCGAAAATGGTCGAGGGGGCCGGCACCATATATTTT; cdr3_aa: CASSPKMVEGAGTIYF
d_call: .; v_call: TRBV13; clone_size: .; j_call: TRBJ1-2; cdr3_nt: TGTGCCAGCAGCTTAGGCAGGGAAAGAGGCTACACCTTC; cdr3_aa: CASSLGRERGYTF
d_call: TRBD1; v_call: TRBV7-9; clone_size: once; j_call: TRBJ1-4; cdr3_nt: TGTGCCAGCACCCGGGACAGCGAAAAACTGTTTTTT; cdr3_aa: CASTRDSEKLFF
d_call: TRBD1; v_call: TRBV18; clone_size: .; j_call: TRBJ2-5; cdr3_nt: TGTGCCAGCTCAGGAAAACAGGGGGATCAAGAGACCCAGTACTTC; cdr3_aa: CASSGKQGDQETQYF
d_call: TRBD1; v_call: TRBV18; clone_size: .; j_call: TRBJ2-7; cdr3_nt: TGTGCCAGCTCACAGGGACAGCCCTACGAGCAGTACTTC; cdr3_aa: CASSQGQPYEQYF
d_call: .; v_call: TRBV30; clone_size: .; j_call: TRBJ1-2; cdr3_nt: TGTGCCTGGAGTGTCGGGAGGGGCGATGGCTACACCTTC; cdr3_aa: CAWSVGRGDGYTF
d_call: .; v_call: TRBV5-1; clone_size: once; j_call: TRBJ2-1; cdr3_nt: TGCGCCAGCAGTCACCCGGCGATCGGAGGGCCCTCCTACAATGAGCAGTTCTTC; cdr3_aa: CASSHPAIGGPSYNEQFF
d_call: TRBD1; v_call: TRBV28; clone_size: .; j_call: TRBJ1-2; cdr3_nt: TGTGCCAGCAGTCCTCGGGACAGGGCTTACTATGGCTACACCTTC; cdr3_aa: CASSPRDRAYYGYTF
d_call: TRBD1; v_call: TRBV18; clone_size: .; j_call: TRBJ1-1; cdr3_nt: TGTGCCAGCTCACCAGGGACAGGGCTGAGGAACACTGAAGCTTTCTTT; cdr3_aa: CASSPGTGLRNTEAFF
d_call: .; v_call: TRBV6-5; clone_size: .; j_call: TRBJ1-3; cdr3_nt: TGTGCCAGCACAGGACAAGACGATGGAAACACCATATATTTT; cdr3_aa: CASTGQDDGNTIYF
d_call: .; v_call: TRBV27; clone_size: .; j_call: TRBJ2-7; cdr3_nt: TGTGCCAGCAAGTTAAGGGGAGGCTACGAGCAGTACTTC; cdr3_aa: CASKLRGGYEQYF
d_call: .; v_call: TRBV2; clone_size: .; j_call: TRBJ2-2; cdr3_nt: TGTGCCAGCAGCGTTGACGGAGTTCAGAACACCGGGGAGCTGTTTTTT; cdr3_aa: CASSVDGVQNTGELFF
d_call: TRBD1; v_call: TRBV4-1; clone_size: .; j_call: TRBJ2-7; cdr3_nt: TGCGCCAGCAGCCAAGGTCCTCGGGCAGGGGGCTTCTACGAGCAGTACTTC; cdr3_aa: CASSQGPRAGGFYEQYF
d_call: .; v_call: TRBV9; clone_size: few; j_call: TRBJ2-7; cdr3_nt: TGTGCCAGCGCACCCGGGAGCTCCTACGAGCAGTACTTC; cdr3_aa: CASAPGSSYEQYF
d_call: .; v_call: TRBV19; clone_size: few; j_call: TRBJ1-3; cdr3_nt: TGTGCCAGTAGTAGCCTACAGGGTACTGAAAGAAACACCATATATTTT; cdr3_aa: CASSSLQGTERNTIYF
d_call: TRBD2; v_call: TRBV30; clone_size: once; j_call: TRBJ2-3; cdr3_nt: TGTGCCTGGAGTGGGACTAGCGGGAGTGGCACAGATACGCAGTATTTT; cdr3_aa: CAWSGTSGSGTDTQYF
d_call: TRBD2; v_call: TRBV4-1; clone_size: .; j_call: TRBJ2-2; cdr3_nt: TGCGCCAGCAGCCAAGATCTCGGCGGGAGGGCCACGAGGAACACCGGGGAGCTGTTTTTT; cdr3_aa: CASSQDLGGRATRNTGELFF
d_call: TRBD1; v_call: TRBV2; clone_size: .; j_call: TRBJ1-5; cdr3_nt: TGTGCCAGCAGTCCTGGACAGGGGGAGGGACAGCCCCAGCATTTT; cdr3_aa: CASSPGQGEGQPQHF
d_call: TRBD1; v_call: TRBV18; clone_size: .; j_call: TRBJ1-1; cdr3_nt: TGTGCCAGCTCACCCTCGGGACAGAGGAACACTGAAGCTTTCTTT; cdr3_aa: CASSPSGQRNTEAFF
d_call: TRBD2; v_call: TRBV10-2; clone_size: once; j_call: TRBJ2-1; cdr3_nt: TGCGCCAGCAGTGGGCTAGCGGGGTTCAGGGAGCAGTTCTTC; cdr3_aa: CASSGLAGFREQFF
d_call: TRBD1; v_call: TRBV7-3; clone_size: .; j_call: TRBJ1-2; cdr3_nt: TGTGCCAGCAGCCGGACAGGGAGCTATGGCTACACCTTC; cdr3_aa: CASSRTGSYGYTF
d_call: TRBD1; v_call: TRBV5-8; clone_size: .; j_call: TRBJ1-5; cdr3_nt: TGTGCCAGCAGCTTAGGGACAGGGAGGACGCCCCAGCATTTT; cdr3_aa: CASSLGTGRTPQHF
d_call: .; v_call: TRBV4-3; clone_size: once; j_call: TRBJ1-2; cdr3_nt: TGCGCCAGCAGCCAATACCACTTTTCTAATGGCTACACCTTC; cdr3_aa: CASSQYHFSNGYTF
d_call: .; v_call: TRBV28; clone_size: .; j_call: TRBJ1-4; cdr3_nt: TGTGCCAGCAGTTCCCGCCTAGGGGGGGGTGAAAAACTGTTTTTT; cdr3_aa: CASSSRLGGGEKLFF
d_call: .; v_call: TRBV11-2; clone_size: few; j_call: TRBJ2-7; cdr3_nt: TGTGCCAGCAGCTTCGTCAGGGGGGCCGAGCAGTACTTC; cdr3_aa: CASSFVRGAEQYF
d_call: .; v_call: TRBV18; clone_size: .; j_call: TRBJ1-1; cdr3_nt: TGTGCCAGCTCACCTTCGGACAGCAAAACCACTGAAGCTTTCTTT; cdr3_aa: CASSPSDSKTTEAFF
d_call: .; v_call: TRBV7-9; clone_size: .; j_call: TRBJ1-2; cdr3_nt: TGTGCCAGCAGCTTAGGGGGCCCGAACTATGGCTACACCTTC; cdr3_aa: CASSLGGPNYGYTF
d_call: .; v_call: TRBV2; clone_size: .; j_call: TRBJ1-1; cdr3_nt: TGTGCCAGCAGTGGGACAGAGATGAACACTGAAGCTTTCTTT; cdr3_aa: CASSGTEMNTEAFF
d_call: TRBD1; v_call: TRBV28; clone_size: .; j_call: TRBJ2-7; cdr3_nt: TGTGCCAGCAGTTCCCGGGACAGGCTTAGGGAGCAGTACTTC; cdr3_aa: CASSSRDRLREQYF
d_call: .; v_call: TRBV27; clone_size: .; j_call: TRBJ1-4; cdr3_nt: TGTGCCAGCAAAGCCCTTAATGAAAAACTGTTTTTT; cdr3_aa: CASKALNEKLFF
d_call: .; v_call: TRBV3-1/TRBV3-2; clone_size: .; j_call: TRBJ1-6; cdr3_nt: TGTGCCAGCAGCCAAGATCACGCGGTTTTTAATTCACCCCTCCACTTT; cdr3_aa: CASSQDHAVFNSPLHF
d_call: .; v_call: TRBV5-1; clone_size: .; j_call: TRBJ2-1; cdr3_nt: TGCGCCAGCAGCCCATGGACAGGGACTAAGTATGAGCAGTTCTTC; cdr3_aa: CASSPWTGTKYEQFF
d_call: TRBD2; v_call: TRBV5-6; clone_size: .; j_call: TRBJ2-5; cdr3_nt: TGTGCCAGCAGCGCCACTAGCGGGAGTGCGTTGGAGACCCAGTACTTC; cdr3_aa: CASSATSGSALETQYF
d_call: TRBD2; v_call: TRBV27; clone_size: .; j_call: TRBJ2-3; cdr3_nt: TGTGCCAGCGCCGCCCAGACTAGCGGGAGCTGGGACACAGATACGCAGTATTTT; cdr3_aa: CASAAQTSGSWDTDTQYF
d_call: .; v_call: TRBV18; clone_size: .; j_call: TRBJ2-2; cdr3_nt: TGTGCCAGCTCACTCCATGACACCGGGGAGCTGTTTTTT; cdr3_aa: CASSLHDTGELFF
d_call: .; v_call: TRBV11-3; clone_size: .; j_call: TRBJ2-2; cdr3_nt: TGTGCCAGCAGCTTAGAGGTCGGGGTCAGATCGAACACCGGGGAGCTGTTTTTT; cdr3_aa: CASSLEVGVRSNTGELFF
d_call: TRBD2; v_call: TRBV2; clone_size: .; j_call: TRBJ2-1; cdr3_nt: TGTGCCAGCAGCCTCCTAGCGGGAGGGCCGAATGAGCAGTTCTTC; cdr3_aa: CASSLLAGGPNEQFF